This T cell receptor beta chain was sequenced for a study of CXCR3-negative and CXCR3-positive naive CD8 T cells. Study context: Libraries each contributed about 1.5 +/- 0.3 million TRB reads, for around 150 million in total. Study-wide results and caveats: Diversity proved comparably high across both naive subsets and much lower in memory CD8+ cells. PBMCs showed partially decreased CXCR3 expression after cryopreservation, and most assays used fresh PBMCs. CXCR3-positive naive cells carried more hydrophobic TRB CDR3s than CXCR3-negative ones.

In preparing the TRB cDNA libraries, 5' RACE with UMI labels was used. TCRdb reprocessed the 5' RACE reads and stores each CDR3 protein as one record, lacking DNA. The sample table includes about 150,000 distinct CDR3 sequences. Germline loops: CDR1 DFQATT, CDR2 SNEGSKA (reference sequence). CDR3 length: 12 amino acids. Concerning this clonotype itself: What it binds is unknown.

Definition of naive CD8+ T cells rested on a CD45RO-CCR7+CD27+CD95- profile. This TCR was recovered from a human donor in good health. Some clones in this sample may be carry-over from other donors' samples. J is TRBJ2-3 and V is TRBV20-1; absent DNA, TCRdb's TRBD1 call cannot be checked. Sequencing used naive CXCR3+ CD8+ T cells from blood. Subset reported: CD45RO-CCR7+CD27+CD95- naive CD8+ T cells expressing CXCR3 (TNR3+). The CDR3 reads CSASPQGYTQYF.